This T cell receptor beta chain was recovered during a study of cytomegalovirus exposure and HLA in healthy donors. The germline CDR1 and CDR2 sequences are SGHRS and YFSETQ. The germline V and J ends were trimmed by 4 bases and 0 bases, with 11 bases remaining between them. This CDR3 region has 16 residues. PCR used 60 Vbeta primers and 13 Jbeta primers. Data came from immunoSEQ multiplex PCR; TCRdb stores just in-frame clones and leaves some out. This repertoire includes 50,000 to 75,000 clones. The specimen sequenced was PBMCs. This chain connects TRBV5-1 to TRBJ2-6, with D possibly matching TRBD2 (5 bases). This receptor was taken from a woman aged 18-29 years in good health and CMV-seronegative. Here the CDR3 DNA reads TGCGCCAGCAGCGCGGGTCTTAGCTCTGGGGCCAACGTCCTGACTTTC. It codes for CASSAGLSSGANVLTF.